This T cell receptor (beta chain) was sequenced for a study of T cells in Graves' hyperthyroidism and ophthalmopathy. About the study: Peripheral blood specimens were obtained at initial diagnosis, prior to any treatment. Findings and limits, study-wide: The blood repertoire included most of the expanded thyroid clonotypes above 0.001. Ophthalmopathy onset followed model prediction by a median approximately seven months.

Germline-derived CDR1 and CDR2 are MDHEN and SYDVKM. V lost 8 bases to trimming and J lost 6 bases, with 14 bases between them. This CDR3 comprises 12 residues. Clinical symptoms, serum thyroxine and TRAb, thyroid ultrasound and orbital computed tomography together formed the diagnostic basis. TCR beta CDR3 regions were amplified from RNA transcripts. The primer set for the first-round RT-PCR of the TCR CDR3 was HTBI. Each CDR3 protein is one row after TCRdb ran MiXCR on the multiplex PCR reads. This repertoire shows approximately 400,000 distinct CDR3 sequences, approximately 14% found once; its top ten account for 25% to 30%. On this clonotype: The target antigen is unknown. A much larger clone sits a single nucleotide away, making a read error possible.

The V gene is TRBV28, the J gene TRBJ2-7; no clear D gene. The receptor was derived from a young woman with Graves' hyperthyroidism that later progressed to Graves' ophthalmopathy. Sequenced: blood. For the CDR3, the DNA is TGTGCCAGCGGTTCGGACCACTCCGAGCAGTACTTC. It translates to CASGSDHSEQYF.